These 25 T cell receptor beta chains came from one sample sequenced in a study of T cell clones after liver transplantation. Sequencing was performed with immunoSEQ multiplex PCR; in TCRdb, only in-frame clones are kept and a portion is missing. This sample has around 80,000 clones, with around four fifths found just once. Sample: CD4+ T cells from blood, taken almost 47 months after liver transplant. The source of these receptors is a human patient who received a liver transplant. The T cells may partly be graft donor cells.

The gene calls are TRBV5-1 and TRBJ2-1; possibly TRBD2 for D (5 bases). CDR3 length: 13 residues. Trimming removed 3 bases from V and 10 bases from J, with 14 bases in between. The germline CDR1 and CDR2 sequences are SGHRS and YFSETQ. This CDR3 reads CASSWRTPPEQFF. The CDR3 DNA reads TGCGCCAGCAGCTGGAGGACCCCACCCGAGCAGTTCTTC.

The chain is built from TRBV18 and TRBJ1-1, with a tentative D call TRBD1 (5 bases). The CDR3 is made up of 12 amino acids. CDR1 is KGHSH and CDR2 is LQKENI in the germline V gene. V was clipped by 0 bases and J by 8 bases, with 7 bases between them. This CDR3 is CASSPPGVEAFF. The CDR3 region has the DNA TGTGCCAGCTCACCACCGGGGGTCGAAGCTTTCTTT.

The gene calls are TRBV10-1 and TRBJ1-3, with no clear D. V was shortened by 4 bases and J by 0 bases, with 7 bases between the two germline ends. The CDR3 consists of 14 residues. The germline CDR1 and CDR2 sequences are WNHNN and SYGVQD (reference sequence). CDR3 in DNA: TGCGCCAGCAGTGCGGAGAGCTCTGGAAACACCATATATTTT. Encoded protein: CASSAESSGNTIYF.

This sequence joins TRBV19 and TRBJ1-3; 8 bases line up with TRBD1. CDR1 and CDR2 from the germline V gene are LNHDA and SQIVND (reference sequence). V lost 6 bases and J lost 3; bases outside the gene matches: 13. This CDR3 spans 17 amino acids. CDR3 nucleotides: TGTGCCAGTAGCCCTGAGGAGACAGGGGCTCATGGAAACACCATATATTTT. It specifies CASSPEETGAHGNTIYF.

This clone showed up just a few times. The J gene is TRBJ1-4, the V gene TRBV4-1, with TRBD1 identical over 10 bases. CDR1 and CDR2 (germline): MGHRA, YSYEKL. V shed 3 bases, J shed 3 bases, and the junction held 7 bases outside the gene matches. The CDR3 contains 17 residues. The CDR3, as DNA: TGCGCCAGCAGCCAGGTTTCCGACAGGGGGCCTAATGAAAAACTGTTTTTT. Translating gives CASSQVSDRGPNEKLFF.

The rearrangement joins TRBV30 to TRBJ2-5; 14 nucleotides match TRBD2. From germline, CDR1 is GTSNPN and CDR2 SVGIG (reference sequence). The CDR3 is made up of 14 amino acids. The trim removed 3 bases at V and 5 bases at J, leaving 2 bases unmatched. The CDR3 region is CAWRTSGRGETQYF. The DNA for the CDR3 is TGTGCCTGGAGGACTAGCGGGAGGGGGGAGACCCAGTACTTC.

The CDR3 nucleotides read TGTGCCAGCAGTTACTCGGGACGTACTGGCTACACCTTC. This codes for CASSYSGRTGYTF. V usage is TRBV6-6 and J usage is TRBJ1-2; possible D gene TRBD1, 5 bases. The germline V and J ends were trimmed by 0 bases and 7 bases, with 9 bases remaining between them. This CDR3 spans 13 amino acids. Germline CDR1 reads MNHNY; CDR2 reads SVGAGI (reference sequence).

This clone was seen more than once but under ten times. The chain couples TRBV25-1 to TRBJ1-3; unclear D gene. The CDR3 covers 11 residues. Trimming took 5 bases from V and 3 from J, leaving 2 bases between them. The germline V gene encodes CDR1 MGHDK and CDR2 SYGVNS. CDR3 sequence reads: CASSHGNTIYF. The CDR3 nucleotides read TGTGCCAGCAGTCATGGAAACACCATATATTTT.

CDR3 amino acids: CASSPSGSSGTGELFF. CDR3 in DNA: TGCGCCAGCAGCCCCTCTGGGTCATCAGGAACCGGGGAGCTGTTTTTT. V is TRBV5-1 and J is TRBJ2-2; the D is unclear. The CDR3 has 16 amino acids. Germline CDR1 and CDR2: SGHRS and YFSETQ. V was cut by 4 bases and J by 5 bases, with 18 bases left in between.

The chain uses TRBV28 and TRBJ1-4; D gene unclear. Germline lookup yields CDR1 MDHEN and CDR2 SYDVKM. The V gene lost 4 bases and the J gene lost 4 bases, with 16 bases spanning the gap. This CDR3 region has 16 residues. CDR3 sequence reads: CASSSPRSQLNEKLFF. The CDR3 DNA follows: TGTGCCAGCAGTTCCCCGAGGTCTCAGCTTAATGAAAAACTGTTTTTT.

This chain uses TRBV14 with TRBJ2-3; 9 positions match TRBD2. In germline, CDR1 is SGHDN, CDR2 FVKESK. The CDR3 contains 14 residues. V was pared by 4 bases and J by 5 bases, with 4 bases of the junction left unmatched. The CDR3 region is CASSPLSGRDTQYF. The CDR3 DNA is TGTGCCAGCAGCCCCCTTAGCGGGAGAGATACGCAGTATTTT. The full variable domain, completed using reference TRBV14 and TRBJ2-3, is EAGVTQFPSHSVIEKGQTVTLRCDPISGHDNLYWYRRVMGKEIKFLLHFVKESKQDESGMPNNRFLAERTGGTYSTLKVQPAELEDSGVYFCASSPLSGRDTQYFGPGTRLTVL.

The V call is TRBV4-1, the J call TRBJ2-7, with D uncertain. Germline V lookup: CDR1 MGHRA, CDR2 YSYEKL. This CDR3 is built from 14 residues. V was cut by 1 base and J by 0 bases, with 7 bases left in between. The DNA for the CDR3 is TGCGCCAGCAGCCAAGGGGCACACTCCTACGAGCAGTACTTC. Residues: CASSQGAHSYEQYF.

For the CDR3, the DNA is TGTGCCAGTAGTCTCCGACAGGCAGGGGTGAACACTGAAGCTTTCTTT. Translation: CASSLRQAGVNTEAFF. The chain is built from TRBV19 and TRBJ1-1, with D perhaps matching TRBD1 (6 bases). There are 16 residues in the CDR3. The germline gives CDR1 LNHDA, CDR2 SQIVND (reference sequence). The ends were cut back, 5 bases at V and 0 bases at J, with 16 bases in the middle.

The chain recombines TRBV11-2 with TRBJ2-1; 7 bases are a match to TRBD2. The CDR3 length is 16 residues. V trimming: 5 bases; J trimming: 7 bases; junction bases outside the gene matches: 14. The V gene's germline CDR1 is SGHAT and CDR2 FQNNGV. This CDR3 reads CASSHYRGGRGNEQFF. The CDR3 DNA is TGTGCCAGCAGCCACTACCGGGGCGGGAGAGGGAATGAGCAGTTCTTC.

This sequence joins TRBV7-2 and TRBJ2-1; TRBD2 is a possible D gene (5 bases). The CDR3 runs 13 residues. Germline CDR1 SGHTA, CDR2 FQGNSA. Trimming removed 5 bases from V and 7 bases from J, with 12 bases in between. CDR3 DNA sequence: TGTGCCAGCAGCCTTACTAGTGTTAATGAGCAGTTCTTC. Translated, it gives CASSLTSVNEQFF.

The chain links TRBV4-3 to TRBJ1-5; D ambiguous. Germline V CDR1 and CDR2: LGHNA, YSLEER. The CDR3 is made up of 17 amino acids. Between the trimmed V and J ends, which lost 1 base and 0 bases, there was a span of 13 bases. For the CDR3, the DNA is TGCGCCAGCAGCCAAGGATTGGACGGCGGTAGCAATCAGCCCCAGCATTTT. Translated, it gives CASSQGLDGGSNQPQHF.

The chain joins TRBV18 to TRBJ2-7; the D is unclear. Germline CDR1 is KGHSH and CDR2 is LQKENI. This CDR3 comprises 14 residues. Trimming removed 3 bases from V and 3 bases from J, with 12 bases in between. The CDR3 coding sequence is TGTGCCAGCTCACCCCAGGTCTCACTCTACGAGCAGTACTTC. The encoded protein is CASSPQVSLYEQYF. Full variable domain (outside the CDR3, taken from reference TRBV18 and TRBJ2-7): NAGVMQNPRHLVRRRGQEARLRCSPMKGHSHVYWYRQLPEEGLKFMVYLQKENIIDESGMPKERFSAEFPKEGPSILRIQQVVRGDSAAYFCASSPQVSLYEQYFGPGTRLTVT.

The V call is TRBV5-1, the J call TRBJ1-2; a weak D match, TRBD1 (5 bases). Germline CDR1 is SGHRS and CDR2 is YFSETQ. V lost 3 bases and J 6 bases, leaving 12 bases between the germline ends. The CDR3 is 13 residues long. This chain's CDR3 is CASSYGGVDGYTF. CDR3 bases: TGCGCCAGCAGCTATGGAGGGGTTGATGGCTACACCTTC. The full variable domain, with the rest looked up from reference TRBV5-1 and TRBJ1-2, is KAGVTQTPRYLIKTRGQQVTLSCSPISGHRSVSWYQQTPGQGLQFLFEYFSETQRNKGNFPGRFSGRQFSNSRSEMNVSTLELGDSALYLCASSYGGVDGYTFGSGTRLTVV.

The gene calls are TRBV18 and TRBJ1-2, with D unclear. Germline V lookup: CDR1 KGHSH, CDR2 LQKENI. The CDR3 has 13 residues. V shed 2 bases and J shed 6 bases, with 10 bases lying between them. The CDR3 DNA follows: TGTGCCAGCTCACCAAGACGAGAGGATGGCTACACCTTC. Protein sequence: CASSPRREDGYTF.

The genes are TRBV14 and TRBJ2-3; TRBD2 matches at 9 bases. Germline CDR1 and CDR2: SGHDN and FVKESK. This CDR3 contains 17 residues. V was pared by 1 base and J by 0 bases, with 5 bases of the junction left unmatched. The CDR3 DNA reads as TGTGCCAGCAGCCAAGGACTAGCGGCCCTGAGCACAGATACGCAGTATTTT. Its protein product is CASSQGLAALSTDTQYF.

The DNA of the CDR3 is TGTGCCAGCAGTTTATTGGTAGGGTCTGGAAATCAGCCCCAGCATTTT. This codes for CASSLLVGSGNQPQHF. V gene TRBV28 combines with J gene TRBJ1-5; D is ambiguous. CDR1 is MDHEN, CDR2 SYDVKM, per germline. Trimming shortened V by 1 base and J by 4 bases, and 14 bases separated the two germline ends. This CDR3 spans 16 amino acids.

The sample holds a few counts of this clone. The chain combines TRBV4-3 with TRBJ2-3, with 9 bases aligning to TRBD2. The germline CDR1 and CDR2 sequences are LGHNA and YSLEER. There are 18 residues in the CDR3. V dropped 0 bases and J dropped 0; count of bases not matched to a gene: 7. CDR3 sequence (DNA): TGCGCCAGCAGCCAAGATCCGAGGGGGACTAGCAGCACAGATACGCAGTATTTT. This sequence encodes CASSQDPRGTSSTDTQYF.

This sequence joins TRBV30 and TRBJ1-4; D may be TRBD1 (6 bases). CDR1 and CDR2 from the germline V gene are GTSNPN and SVGIG (reference sequence). CDR3 length: 15 amino acids. V was pared by 0 bases and J by 13 bases, with 21 bases between. The CDR3 loop is CAWSVQGRVIAGLFF. CDR3 DNA sequence: TGTGCCTGGAGTGTACAGGGCAGGGTCATTGCGGGACTGTTTTTT.

This clone was counted only a few times. CDR3 amino acids: CAISNGLAGASEQYF. The CDR3 DNA sequence: TGTGCCATCAGTAACGGACTAGCGGGAGCAAGCGAGCAGTACTTC. The chain recombines TRBV10-3 with TRBJ2-7, with 13 bases identical to TRBD2. The CDR3 loop spans 15 amino acids. Unmatched junction bases numbered 7, after V lost 5 bases and J lost 6 bases. The germline gives CDR1 ENHRY, CDR2 SYGVKD.

The genes are TRBV9 and TRBJ2-5; D is possibly TRBD1 (7 bases). V gave up 3 bases and J gave up 7 bases, with 13 bases separating them. The CDR3 has 13 residues. The germline gives CDR1 SGDLS, CDR2 YYNGEE. The CDR3 sequence is CASSATQGGTQYF. In DNA form, the CDR3 reads TGTGCCAGCAGCGCCACTCAGGGGGGGACCCAGTACTTC.